One sample yielded the 21 T cell receptor beta chains listed below, sequenced in a study of blood T cells in healthy people across ages. Sample-barcoded 5' priming and a J-beta primer mix drove a second PCR of about 6 to 12 cycles. Each CDR3 protein gets one entry after TCRdb re-called the 5' RACE reads with MiXCR. The table includes about 970,000 distinct CDR3 sequences, roughly 47% detected once. What was sequenced was blood. These receptors all stem from a woman aged 55 to 70 in good health.

This clonotype was seen more than once but under ten times. The chain carries TRBV20-1 and TRBJ2-5, with TRBD1 matching over 7 bases. The V segment lost 3 bases and the J segment 3 bases; nucleotides outside the gene matches: 16. The CDR3 totals 17 residues. Germline assignment: CDR1 DFQATT and CDR2 SNEGSKA (reference sequence). Written as DNA, the CDR3 is TGCAGTGCTAGGGTAACAGGGGCCGTTTATATCAAAGAGACCCAGTACTTC. Its translation: CSARVTGAVYIKETQYF.

In its sample, this clonotype was seen a few times. The chain combines TRBV20-1 with TRBJ2-5; 7 bases match TRBD2. The DNA end is a closer match to TRBJ2-7, so the J assignment may be wrong. The CDR3 consists of 13 residues. The germline gives CDR1 DFQATT, CDR2 SNEGSKA (reference sequence). As DNA, the CDR3 is TGCAGTGCTAGAGATTGGGGGGGGTACGAGCAGTACTTC. It codes for CSARDWGGYEQYF.

V and J are TRBV2 and TRBJ2-5, with TRBD2 matching over 7 bases. Germline V gene data show CDR1 as SNHLY and CDR2 as FYNNEI. The CDR3 runs to 16 residues. The ends lost 3 bases at V and 5 bases at J; junction bases unmatched: 12. CDR3 region: CASSERELRSRETQYF. The CDR3 bases are TGTGCCAGCAGTGAGCGGGAGCTGAGGTCTCGGGAGACCCAGTACTTC.

The V call is TRBV10-3, the J call TRBJ2-1; a weak D match, TRBD2 (5 bases). The germline V and J ends were trimmed by 4 bases and 3 bases, with 10 bases remaining between them. Germline V CDR1 and CDR2: ENHRY, SYGVKD. The CDR3 is 14 amino acids. CDR3 in amino acids: CAISGKADYNEQFF. CDR3 nucleotides: TGTGCCATCAGTGGTAAAGCGGACTACAATGAGCAGTTCTTC.

V usage is TRBV28 and J usage is TRBJ2-7, with D perhaps matching TRBD1 (6 bases). V was shortened by 3 bases and J by 2 bases, with 17 bases between the two germline ends. Germline V CDR1 and CDR2: MDHEN, SYDVKM. The CDR3 contains 16 residues. CDR3 nucleotide sequence: TGTGCCAGCAGTTTGGGAACAGGGCCTTCCACCTACGAGCAGTACTTC. It translates to CASSLGTGPSTYEQYF.

V gene TRBV20-1 combines with J gene TRBJ2-4, with 9 positions matching TRBD2. TRBJ2-7 explains the end of the DNA better; the J call may be wrong. The germline CDR1 and CDR2 sequences are DFQATT and SNEGSKA (reference sequence). This CDR3 spans 16 amino acids. The CDR3 DNA is TGCAGTGCTAGAGATTTCGGGCTAGCGGGATTCTACGAGCAGTACTTC. This gives the protein CSARDFGLAGFYEQYF.

This rearrangement joins TRBV28 to TRBJ2-7, with D uncertain. Germline loops: CDR1 MDHEN, CDR2 SYDVKM. CDR3 length equals 8 residues. CDR3 region: CEDYEQYF. Written as DNA, the CDR3 is TGTGAGGACTACGAGCAGTACTTC.

V usage is TRBV7-9 and J usage is TRBJ2-5, with D perhaps matching TRBD2 (5 bases). The CDR3 extends over 15 amino acids. The V and J ends lost 5 bases and 5 bases respectively, with 18 bases between them. Germline V gives CDR1 SEHNR, CDR2 FQNEAQ (reference sequence). The CDR3 loop reads CASSPSRTVSETQYF. In DNA, the CDR3 is TGTGCCAGCAGCCCTAGCAGGACGGTGAGCGAGACCCAGTACTTC.

V and J are TRBV5-1 and TRBJ2-7, with 13 bases that match TRBD2. Germline V gives CDR1 SGHRS, CDR2 YFSETQ. The CDR3 covers 13 residues. V was pared by 9 bases and J by 3 bases, with 3 bases of the junction left unmatched. The CDR3: CANRTSGSYEQYF. CDR3 bases: TGCGCCAACAGGACTAGCGGGAGCTACGAGCAGTACTTC.

The genes are TRBV6-1 and TRBJ1-2; D may be TRBD1 (6 bases). Between the trimmed V and J ends, which lost 6 bases and 7 bases, there was a span of 12 bases. CDR1 and CDR2 (germline): MNHNS, SASEGT. There are 12 residues in the CDR3. The CDR3 sequence is CASRTGNGGYTF. CDR3 DNA: TGTGCCAGCAGAACAGGGAATGGTGGCTACACCTTC.

The rearrangement joins TRBV4-3 to TRBJ2-1; 12 bases align to TRBD1. From germline, CDR1 is LGHNA and CDR2 YSLEER. The CDR3 is 16 amino acids. The V segment lost 3 bases and the J segment 5 bases; nucleotides outside the gene matches: 5. The CDR3 DNA follows: TGCGCCAGCAGCCAGGGACAGGGGGCGTCTCACAATGAGCAGTTCTTC. Protein: CASSQGQGASHNEQFF.

The rearrangement uses TRBV12-3 or TRBV12-4 and TRBJ2-7; D is perhaps TRBD2 (6 bases). The CDR3 spans 13 residues. Trimming left V 5 bases short and J 5 bases short, with 13 bases between. In nucleotides, the CDR3 is TGTGCCAGCAGTCCCACAGGAGGGGACGAGCAGTACTTC. Encoded protein: CASSPTGGDEQYF.

The chain carries TRBV12-5 and TRBJ2-1; 10 bases agree with TRBD2. The V and J ends lost 3 bases and 7 bases, in that order; junction bases with no gene match: 3. Germline V lookup: CDR1 LGHNT, CDR2 FRNRAP. The length of the CDR3 is 14 residues. The CDR3 sequence: CASGFSGGRNEQFF. The CDR3 DNA is TGTGCTAGTGGTTTTAGCGGGGGGAGGAATGAGCAGTTCTTC.

A note on this clonotype: The junction departs from germline at one end; a sequencing error may be responsible. The chain couples TRBV4-3 to TRBJ2-2, with TRBD2 matching 7 bases. This CDR3 has 17 residues. Looked up from germline, CDR1 is LGHNA and CDR2 is YSLEER. The chain's CDR3 is CAGSHSRAGLDTGELFF. The DNA of the CDR3 is TGCGCCGGCAGCCACTCCCGGGCCGGACTAGACACCGGGGAGCTGTTTTTT.

The V call is TRBV10-3, the J call TRBJ2-3, with a tentative D call TRBD1 (6 bases). V lost 4 bases, J lost 0 bases, and 14 bases lay in between. The V gene's germline CDR1 is ENHRY and CDR2 SYGVKD. The CDR3 contains 16 residues. The CDR3 DNA follows: TGTGCCATCAGTGGAGGTCAGGGGAAGAGCACAGATACGCAGTATTTT. This sequence encodes CAISGGQGKSTDTQYF.

This sequence joins TRBV27 and TRBJ2-1, with D hard to call. Deletions cut 3 bases from V and 2 bases from J, with 8 bases between. The CDR3 is 14 residues long. Germline V CDR1 and CDR2: MNHEY, SMNVEV (reference sequence). The CDR3 protein is CASSFGYAYNEQFF. CDR3 nucleotide sequence: TGTGCCAGCAGTTTCGGTTATGCCTACAATGAGCAGTTCTTC.

This clonotype was seen a handful of times. The J gene is TRBJ1-5, the V gene TRBV6-2 or TRBV6-3, with D perhaps TRBD1 (5 bases). Germline CDR1 reads MNHEY; CDR2 reads SVGEGT. Trimming took off 7 bases at V and 0 bases at J, with 16 bases between the two ends. The CDR3 consists of 16 residues. The CDR3 bases are TGTGCCAGCATTAACCGGGACGGACATAGCAATCAGCCCCAGCATTTT. This encodes CASINRDGHSNQPQHF.

The rearrangement links TRBV6-5 to TRBJ1-1, with D perhaps matching TRBD1 (5 bases). The germline V gene encodes CDR1 MNHEY and CDR2 SVGAGI. The V and J ends lost 5 bases and 11 bases respectively, with 24 bases between them. The CDR3 sequence is 15 residues long. CDR3 amino acids: CASSRTRPRETAAFF. The CDR3 region has the DNA TGTGCCAGCAGTCGTACGCGACCCAGGGAAACGGCGGCTTTCTTT.

The V gene is TRBV27, the J gene TRBJ2-6, with unresolved D. Trimming cost V 0 bases and J 0 bases, with 3 bases left between them. CDR1 is MNHEY and CDR2 is SMNVEV in the germline V gene (reference sequence). The CDR3 consists of 15 residues. CDR3 protein: CASSLSTSGANVLTF. For the CDR3, the DNA is TGTGCCAGCAGTTTATCGACCTCTGGGGCCAACGTCCTGACTTTC.

This clonotype was picked up many times. This chain links TRBV29-1 with TRBJ2-6, with a weak D call TRBD2 (5 bases). The V gene lost 7 bases and the J gene lost 1 base, with 17 bases spanning the gap. Germline CDR1 and CDR2: SQVTM and ANQGSEA. The CDR3 runs 16 residues. CDR3 in DNA: TGCAGCGCAGTTGAGGGTATTAGGTCTGGGGCCAACGTCCTGACTTTC. It codes for CSAVEGIRSGANVLTF.

This clonotype appeared a few times. The chain links TRBV29-1 to TRBJ2-2; D call uncertain. CDR1 is SQVTM, CDR2 ANQGSEA, per germline. The V and J ends lost 5 bases and 4 bases respectively, with 5 bases between them. This CDR3 is 11 amino acids long. CDR3 region: CSVRSTGELFF. CDR3 coding DNA: TGCAGCGTTAGGTCCACCGGGGAGCTGTTTTTT.